This TCR beta chain was captured in a study of blood T cell repertoires in COVID-19. Enrolment of Seattle patients took place during active infection, and they were followed longitudinally. This clone came up once. Original analysis: Amplified reference gene primers provided the basis for estimating nucleated cell counts. Assay: immunoSEQ multiplex PCR; the TCRdb copy retains only in-frame clones and omits some. V, J and clone size were drawn from that table, and D and trimming were deduced from the DNA. Among about 160,000 clones, roughly 80% were seen once, and the ten largest hold under 9%. CDR3 length: 18 residues. The germline V gene has CDR1 LGHNA and CDR2 YNFKEQ. J gave up 0 bases and V 5 bases, and 7 bases lay outside the gene matches.

The receptor was isolated from a woman aged 40-49 years with COVID-19, enrolled during active disease. The sequenced sample consisted of peripheral blood. The genes are TRBV4-2 and TRBJ2-3, with 14 nucleotides matching TRBD2. For the CDR3, the DNA is TGTGCCAGCAGCTTGGGACTAGCGGGGGCCTCTAGCACAGATACGCAGTATTTT. This encodes CASSLGLAGASSTDTQYF.